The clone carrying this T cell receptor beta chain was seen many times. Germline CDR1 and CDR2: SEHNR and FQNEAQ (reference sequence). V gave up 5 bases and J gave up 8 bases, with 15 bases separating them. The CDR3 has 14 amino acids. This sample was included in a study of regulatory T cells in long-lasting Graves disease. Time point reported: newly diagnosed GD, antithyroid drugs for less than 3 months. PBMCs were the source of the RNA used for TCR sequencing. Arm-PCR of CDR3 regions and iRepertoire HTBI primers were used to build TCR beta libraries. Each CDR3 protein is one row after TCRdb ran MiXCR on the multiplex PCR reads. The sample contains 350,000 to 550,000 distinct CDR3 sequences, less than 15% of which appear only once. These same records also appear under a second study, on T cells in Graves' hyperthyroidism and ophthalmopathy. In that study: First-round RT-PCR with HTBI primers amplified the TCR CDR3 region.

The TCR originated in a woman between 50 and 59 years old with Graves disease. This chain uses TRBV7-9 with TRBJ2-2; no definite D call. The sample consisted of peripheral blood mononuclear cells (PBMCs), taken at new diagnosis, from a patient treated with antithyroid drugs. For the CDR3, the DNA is TGTGCCAGCAGCCTAGACACCCCCGGAGGGGAGCTGTTTTTT. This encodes CASSLDTPGGELFF.